Listed here is a single T cell receptor beta chain. Its cognate antigen has yet to be identified. Base qualities were left out, and no much larger clone turns up one base away. Based on the germline V gene, the CDR1 and CDR2 sequences are SGHVS and FNYEAQ. The germline ends are 12 bases apart after V is trimmed by 0 bases and J by 0 bases. Spanning cysteine to phenylalanine, the CDR3 consists of 16 amino acids. The kept DNA is CDR3 alone, 48 bases in frame from the first base. This sample is part of a study of molecular identifiers for immune sequencing clone quantification (dated by TCRdb to 2016 to 2019). As for the study more broadly: In a replicate experiment, RNA from roughly 21,000 or 96,000 naive CD8 T cells was split into five aliquots, four of which were sequenced. This methods study used CD8 T cells to benchmark TCR RNA copy counting and molecular-identifier clustering-based TCR repertoire sequencing (MIDCIRS). What the work shows at the level of the full study, not this receptor alone: Even against a background of some 1 million naive CD8 T cells, spiked-in Jurkat TCR RNA amounting to a single cell's worth was reported to be detectable. The naive libraries included spiked-in Jurkat TCR RNA (10 copies' worth), and this RNA is not part of the donor repertoire. Identical TCR molecules sharing a barcode could cause highly expanded clone sizes to be underestimated. When barcode sub-clustering was omitted, TCR diversity was inflated by chimeric consensus sequences, with chimeras reaching as high as 47%. Modeling gave 3 to 3.5 recovered TCR RNA copies per cell versus 9.5 to 10 by digital PCR, implying about 30% capture efficiency. In CMV-specific effector cells, over 97% of molecules were held by clones above 20 RNA copies, whereas under 1% of molecules were held by such clones in naive cells.

Libraries of naive CD8 T cells were generated from about 20,000 to 1,000,000 sorted cells, with 10%, 30% or 50% of the purified RNA used. Naive CD8 T cells, defined as CD8+CD4-CCR7+CD45RA+, were FACS-sorted into RLT Plus buffer on a BD FACSAria II. Detection sensitivity was tested by spiking Jurkat RNA equal to approximately 9 TCR copies' worth into samples containing roughly 17,000-1,000,000 naive CD8 T cells. CD8 T cells were enriched using RosetteSep CD8+ T Cell Enrichment Cocktail and Ficoll-Paque, and the enriched cells then underwent ACK red cell lysis. Libraries were prepared through PCR. This sample was sequenced with a NextSeq 500. Bulk TCR libraries were generated as previously described, with the TCR primers listed in Table S5 used. Purification of total RNA was performed with the Qiagen AllPrep DNA/RNA kit. Before any analysis, reads coming from multiple sequencing runs of the same library were combined into one pool. Per the source publication's procedure: Reads were retained only if an exact TCR constant sequence was present, and the retained reads were trimmed to 150 nt and grouped according to their 12-nt molecular barcodes. Within each barcode group, reads were sub-clustered at a 15% Levenshtein threshold, and quality-weighted consensus sequences were built per RNA molecule. Non-functional sequences were removed, as were lower-count sequences one edit away from another. On the basis of fitting two negative binomial distributions, barcode sub-clusters with fewer than 20% of the maximum read count were discarded. The public reads were run again by TCRdb, first through fastp at Q25 and then through MiXCR, and only productive beta chains were kept. Duplicate CDR3 protein sequences are folded into a single record with the most common DNA and genes. These V and J calls originate from TCRdb's pipeline instead of the authors' own analysis. The sample profile shows fewer than 350,000 distinct CDR3 sequences; roughly 24% of them were found once. 0.65% to 0.95% of the sample comes from the top ten.

The TCR sequence derives from a human donor in good health. Some libraries in this study had Jurkat cell RNA spiked in. The chain links TRBV7-6 with TRBJ2-7; a tentative D match to TRBD2 spans 6 bases. Material: naive CD8+ T cells from blood, with Jurkat cell RNA spiked in. Explained via the paper, the cell subset or site label denotes: FACS-sorted CD8+CD4-CCR7+CD45RA+ naive T cells. The DNA sequence follows: TGTGCCAGCAGCTTAGCGCTTGGAGGGCCCTCCTACGAGCAGTACTTC. This is translated as CASSLALGGPSYEQYF.